The present T cell receptor (beta chain) was sequenced within a study of cytomegalovirus exposure and HLA in healthy donors. Produced via immunoSEQ multiplex PCR; TCRdb's table is partial and in-frame only. This table holds approximately 97,000 clones, about 95% found once. The CDR3 runs to 18 residues. V lost 5 bases and J 0 bases, leaving 20 bases between the germline ends. Germline CDR1 is MNHEY and CDR2 is SMNVEV (reference sequence). Sequenced sample: PBMCs. V usage is TRBV27 and J usage is TRBJ1-5, with no clear D. The receptor was derived from a woman between 18 and 29 years old in good health and CMV-seronegative. The CDR3 DNA is TGTGCCAGCAGTAACCTCCCTGGTCGCAGAAATAGCAATCAGCCCCAGCATTTT. Translating gives CASSNLPGRRNSNQPQHF.